Below, 23 T cell receptor beta chains from the same sample are listed, as sequenced in a study of immune cell composition in non-small cell lung cancer. TCRdb keeps only in-frame clones here, not all; method: immunoSEQ multiplex PCR. This table holds over 4,500 clones, around 80% found once. Sequencing used lung tumor tissue. All receptors derive from a human donor with non-small cell lung cancer.

This chain links TRBV28 with TRBJ1-6; 7 bases agree with TRBD1. CDR1 is MDHEN, CDR2 SYDVKM, per germline. CDR3 size: 14 residues. The trim removed 10 bases at V and 1 base at J, leaving 4 bases unmatched. The CDR3 DNA follows: TGTGCCACTACAGGGGAGTCCTATAATTCACCCCTCCACTTT. The encoded protein is CATTGESYNSPLHF.

By its share, this clone is medium-sized (0.01 to 0.1%). The chain links TRBV6-5 to TRBJ1-1, with unresolved D. The V gene lost 6 bases and the J gene lost 2 bases, with 10 bases spanning the gap. The CDR3 is 13 residues long. Germline V lookup: CDR1 MNHEY, CDR2 SVGAGI. The DNA for the CDR3 is TGTGCCAGCAGCATAGGAGGTAACACTGAAGCTTTCTTT. Residues: CASSIGGNTEAFF.

The chain employs TRBV7-2 and TRBJ2-3, with D unclear. In germline, CDR1 is SGHTA, CDR2 FQGNSA. V was clipped by 3 bases and J by 2 bases, with 9 bases between them. This CDR3 spans 14 amino acids. The CDR3 protein is CASSLNGFTDTQYF. CDR3 in DNA: TGTGCCAGCAGCTTGAACGGGTTCACAGATACGCAGTATTTT.

DNA for the CDR3: TGTGCCAGTAGTACCGACAGGAATCAGCCCCAGCATTTT. Protein: CASSTDRNQPQHF. The chain has TRBV19 and TRBJ1-5, with D maybe TRBD1 (6 bases). Trimming took 4 bases from V and 4 from J, leaving 8 bases between them. Germline loops: CDR1 LNHDA, CDR2 SQIVND (reference sequence). This CDR3 has 13 residues. The whole variable domain, remainder taken from reference TRBV19 and TRBJ1-5, is DGGITQSPKYLFRKEGQNVTLSCEQNLNHDAMYWYRQDPGQGLRLIYYSQIVNDFQKGDIAEGYSVSREKKESFPLTVTSAQKNPTAFYLCASSTDRNQPQHFGDGTRLSIL.

The gene calls are TRBV5-6 and TRBJ2-7, with a weak D call TRBD2 (6 bases). Germline V gene sequence: CDR1 SGHDT, CDR2 YYEEEE. The CDR3 covers 14 residues. Trimming pared 2 bases from V and 2 bases from J, leaving 11 bases between. Written as DNA, the CDR3 is TGTGCCAGCAGCTTCACCGGAGGGGCCTACGAGCAGTACTTC. Protein product: CASSFTGGAYEQYF.

This clone was recorded once. Written as DNA, the CDR3 is TGTGCCAGCAGCGTTGGAGGGCTGGGGTTTACAGCTTTCTTT. Translated: CASSVGGLGFTAFF. The chain recombines TRBV9 with TRBJ1-1; D remains unclear. Trimming took 2 bases from V and 10 from J, leaving 18 bases between them. The CDR3 length is 14 residues. Germline values: CDR1 SGDLS, CDR2 YYNGEE.

J is TRBJ1-5 and V is TRBV19; D is unresolved. V was shortened by 5 bases and J by 3 bases, with 17 bases between the two germline ends. Germline V gene sequence: CDR1 LNHDA, CDR2 SQIVND (reference sequence). The CDR3 has 16 residues. The CDR3 loop is CASSGPHGSPNQPQHF. In DNA, the CDR3 is TGTGCCAGTAGTGGCCCCCACGGGAGCCCCAATCAGCCCCAGCATTTT.

This clone has just a few counts. In DNA, the CDR3 is TGTGCCAGCAGTTACTCGCGACAGGGGAAATCACCCCTCCACTTT. It is translated as CASSYSRQGKSPLHF. The chain links TRBV6-5 to TRBJ1-6; TRBD1 matches 8 bases. Unmatched junction bases numbered 5, after V lost 0 bases and J lost 10 bases. The CDR3 is 15 residues long. Germline V CDR1 and CDR2: MNHEY, SVGAGI.

This clone turned up a few times. The gene calls are TRBV5-1 and TRBJ2-2; the match to TRBD1 covers 7 bases. This CDR3 spans 15 amino acids. The germline V gene encodes CDR1 SGHRS and CDR2 YFSETQ. V lost 0 bases to trimming and J lost 5 bases; unmatched junction nucleotides: 4. CDR3: CASSLEGQTTGELFF. CDR3 bases: TGCGCCAGCAGCTTGGAGGGACAGACAACCGGGGAGCTGTTTTTT. Drawing the rest from reference TRBV5-1 and TRBJ2-2, the complete variable domain is KAGVTQTPRYLIKTRGQQVTLSCSPISGHRSVSWYQQTPGQGLQFLFEYFSETQRNKGNFPGRFSGRQFSNSRSEMNVSTLELGDSALYLCASSLEGQTTGELFFGEGSRLTVL.

The chain is built from TRBV7-2 and TRBJ2-5; 8 bases agree with TRBD1. Germline V gene data show CDR1 as SGHTA and CDR2 as FQGNSA. CDR3 size: 16 residues. After removal of 5 bases from V and 5 bases from J, the junction contained 13 bases not matched to a gene. CDR3 nucleotides: TGTGCCAGCAGCCCATCCCGGACAGGGCCGGGTGAGACCCAGTACTTC. It translates to CASSPSRTGPGETQYF.

This clone has a handful of counts. This rearrangement joins TRBV6-1 to TRBJ1-4; D is undetermined. Trimming removed 7 bases from V and 3 bases from J, with 12 bases in between. The CDR3 spans 14 residues. The germline V gene has CDR1 MNHNS and CDR2 SASEGT. The CDR3 DNA reads TGTGCCAGCACCCCTCCCGGAGCTAATGAAAAACTGTTTTTT. Translating gives CASTPPGANEKLFF.

The gene calls are TRBV5-1 and TRBJ1-5; perhaps TRBD1 as D (6 bases). There are 15 residues in the CDR3. Trimming cost V 4 bases and J 1 base, with 12 bases left between them. CDR1 and CDR2 from the germline V gene are SGHRS and YFSETQ. CDR3 protein: CASSPKGGSNQPQHF. CDR3 sequence (DNA): TGCGCCAGCAGCCCGAAGGGGGGGAGCAATCAGCCCCAGCATTTT.

The chain employs TRBV7-5 and TRBJ2-1; TRBD1, as called in the table, went unchecked against the DNA. TRBV7-5 is an annotated pseudogene. This CDR3 region has 16 residues. This chain's CDR3 is CARSLAGTGCKNEQFF. CDR3 bases: TGTGCCAGAAGCTTAGCGGGAACAGGGTGTAAGAATGAGCAGTTCTTC.

This sequence joins TRBV6-1 and TRBJ1-2; TRBD1 is a possible D gene (6 bases). The germline CDR1 and CDR2 sequences are MNHNS and SASEGT. The CDR3 runs to 15 residues. Trimming stripped 2 bases from V and 2 bases from J, with 12 bases between. CDR3 bases: TGTGCCAGCAGTGAAAGCCCGACAGGCAACTATGGCTACACCTTC. This codes for CASSESPTGNYGYTF.

V and J are TRBV7-9 and TRBJ2-5; D possibly corresponds to TRBD1 (6 bases). This CDR3 has 13 amino acids. The V and J ends lost 0 bases and 4 bases respectively, with 6 bases between them. Per germline, CDR1 SEHNR and CDR2 FQNEAQ (reference sequence). The CDR3 DNA reads TGTGCCAGCAGCTTAGCAGGGGGAGAGACCCAGTACTTC. This encodes CASSLAGGETQYF.

This clone was counted between two and nine times. The V call is TRBV11-2, the J call TRBJ1-2, with 7 bases identical to TRBD1. In germline, CDR1 is SGHAT, CDR2 FQNNGV. The CDR3 extends over 13 amino acids. Trimming at V came to 3 bases and at J to 7 bases, leaving 5 bases not matched to a gene. The CDR3 nucleotides are TGTGCCAGCAGCTTTCGACAGGGCCCTGGCTACACCTTC. It yields the protein CASSFRQGPGYTF. The complete variable domain, with remaining parts taken from reference TRBV11-2 and TRBJ1-2, reads EAGVAQSPRYKIIEKRQSVAFWCNPISGHATLYWYQQILGQGPKLLIQFQNNGVVDDSQLPKDRFSAERLKGVDSTLKIQPAKLEDSAVYLCASSFRQGPGYTFGSGTRLTVV.

The genes are TRBV30 and TRBJ1-2, with 7 positions matching TRBD1. Germline CDR1 GTSNPN, CDR2 SVGIG (reference sequence). V lost 1 base, J lost 6 bases, and 11 bases stayed unmatched. The CDR3 totals 15 residues. CDR3 in amino acids: CAWSEPGTVSNGYTF. The CDR3 DNA reads TGTGCCTGGAGTGAGCCCGGGACAGTCTCAAATGGCTACACCTTC.

The chain uses TRBV5-1 and TRBJ2-7, with D uncertain. Trimming stripped 3 bases from V and 10 bases from J, with 14 bases between. CDR1 is SGHRS, CDR2 YFSETQ, per germline. The CDR3 has 12 residues. CDR3 sequence: CASSSPGFPQYF. CDR3 DNA sequence: TGCGCCAGCAGCTCGCCAGGCTTCCCTCAGTACTTC. Based on the CDR3 plus reference TRBV5-1 and TRBJ2-7, the full variable domain is KAGVTQTPRYLIKTRGQQVTLSCSPISGHRSVSWYQQTPGQGLQFLFEYFSETQRNKGNFPGRFSGRQFSNSRSEMNVSTLELGDSALYLCASSSPGFPQYFGPGTRLTVT.

The rearrangement links TRBV5-1 to TRBJ2-3; TRBD2 matches at 8 bases. CDR1 is SGHRS and CDR2 is YFSETQ in the germline V gene. The CDR3 contains 14 residues. V shed 3 bases, J shed 6 bases, and the junction held 6 bases outside the gene matches. CDR3 residues: CASSYAPGGDTQYF. The CDR3 DNA sequence: TGCGCCAGCAGCTACGCCCCGGGGGGGGATACGCAGTATTTT.

The chain uses TRBV5-6 and TRBJ1-2; TRBD1 aligns across 10 bases. V shed 0 bases, J shed 8 bases, and the junction held 10 bases outside the gene matches. Germline V gene data show CDR1 as SGHDT and CDR2 as YYEEEE. The CDR3 loop spans 16 amino acids. CDR3 coding DNA: TGTGCCAGCAGCTTGGATACCGGGACAGGGGTGGGCGGCTACACCTTC. Residues: CASSLDTGTGVGGYTF.

The gene calls are TRBV6-1 and TRBJ2-5; 7 bases fit TRBD2. The germline V gene encodes CDR1 MNHNS and CDR2 SASEGT. This CDR3 region has 13 residues. V gave up 5 bases and J gave up 5 bases; unmatched junction bases: 5. CDR3 DNA sequence: TGTGCCAGCAGTCGGGGGGTGGGTGAGACCCAGTACTTC. The encoded protein is CASSRGVGETQYF.

This clone was observed a few times. The chain employs TRBV19 and TRBJ2-5, with D possibly TRBD1 on 5 matching bases. The CDR3 is made up of 13 amino acids. Germline V gene sequence: CDR1 LNHDA, CDR2 SQIVND (reference sequence). The V end lost 1 base, the J end lost 7 bases, and 10 bases lay between the germline ends. The CDR3 coding sequence is TGTGCCAGTAGTATAGGCCAGGGTGGGACCCAGTACTTC. It specifies CASSIGQGGTQYF.

V and J are TRBV5-1 and TRBJ1-2, with D unclear. Between the trimmed V and J ends, which lost 2 bases and 1 base, there was a span of 3 bases. CDR1 is SGHRS and CDR2 is YFSETQ in the germline V gene. This CDR3 spans 12 amino acids. In DNA, the CDR3 is TGCGCCAGCAGCTTCGGTAACTATGGCTACACCTTC. Protein sequence: CASSFGNYGYTF.